The 7 T cell receptor beta chains reported below all come from one sample, sequenced in a study of vaccination effects on CD4 cells after COVID-19. Culture proceeded for more than nine days, and CD4+ T cells were then isolated. The participants, recipients of two vaccine doses, got either BNT162b2 or mRNA-1273. The antigens these receptors bind are not known. Assay: immunoSEQ multiplex PCR; the TCRdb copy retains only in-frame clones and omits some. The sample lists more than 60,000 clones; over 70% were seen once. Sample: CD4+ T cells from PBMCs cultured without peptide, taken after COVID-19 vaccination. These receptors originate from a human donor who received a COVID-19 vaccine.

This clone showed up just a few times. The chain has TRBV2 and TRBJ2-2; no firm D call. The CDR3 loop spans 13 amino acids. The V gene's germline CDR1 is SNHLY and CDR2 FYNNEI. V was pared by 6 bases and J by 6 bases, with 11 bases between. The CDR3 spells CASSRSSPGELFF. The CDR3 bases are TGTGCCAGCAGCCGATCTAGTCCCGGGGAGCTGTTTTTT.

Only one count was recorded for this clone. The gene calls are TRBV12-5 and TRBJ1-5; tentative D call: TRBD1 (5 bases). CDR1 and CDR2 (germline): LGHNT, FRNRAP. The CDR3 is 12 amino acids. Trimming cost V 2 bases and J 11 bases, with 10 bases left between them. CDR3 protein: CASGLKGRAQHF. Written as DNA, the CDR3 is TGTGCTAGTGGTTTGAAGGGGAGGGCCCAGCATTTT. Together with reference TRBV12-5 and TRBJ1-5, the CDR3 gives the full variable domain: DARVTQTPRHKVTEMGQEVTMRCQPILGHNTVFWYRQTMMQGLELLAYFRNRAPLDDSGMPKDRFSAEMPDATLATLKIQPSEPRDSAVYFCASGLKGRAQHFGDGTRLSIL.

J is TRBJ2-1 and V is TRBV4-1; D not certain. The CDR3 has 13 amino acids. The V gene lost 1 base and the J gene lost 8 bases, with 9 bases spanning the gap. The germline V gene encodes CDR1 MGHRA and CDR2 YSYEKL. In DNA form, the CDR3 reads TGCGCCAGCAGCCAAGTTAACGGGTATGAGCAGTTCTTC. Its translation is CASSQVNGYEQFF.

The rearrangement uses TRBV9 and TRBJ2-2; tentative D call: TRBD1 (6 bases). CDR3 length: 15 residues. Germline V gene sequence: CDR1 SGDLS, CDR2 YYNGEE. The V end lost 0 bases, the J end lost 4 bases, and 10 bases lay between the germline ends. The CDR3 region is CASSVGGPGTGELFF. Here the CDR3 DNA reads TGTGCCAGCAGCGTAGGGGGGCCGGGCACCGGGGAGCTGTTTTTT.

The chain has TRBV25-1 and TRBJ1-5, with 8 bases identical to TRBD1. Germline lookup yields CDR1 MGHDK and CDR2 SYGVNS. This CDR3 is 14 amino acids long. After removal of 2 bases from V and 6 bases from J, the junction contained 3 bases not matched to a gene. The CDR3 is CASSEQGAGQPQHF. The DNA for the CDR3 is TGTGCCAGCAGTGAACAGGGGGCGGGTCAGCCCCAGCATTTT.

The V and J genes are TRBV7-9 and TRBJ1-5; D call uncertain. V was clipped by 3 bases and J by 15 bases, with 12 bases between them. Germline V CDR1 and CDR2: SEHNR, FQNEAQ (reference sequence). The CDR3 covers 11 residues. The CDR3 region is CASSFPFKWHF. The CDR3 DNA follows: TGTGCCAGCAGCTTCCCGTTTAAGTGGCATTTT.

The chain joins TRBV30 to TRBJ1-2, with 10 bases identical to TRBD1. Germline lookup yields CDR1 GTSNPN and CDR2 SVGIG (reference sequence). The junction had 5 bases not matched to a gene; V was cut back by 5 bases and J by 8 bases. There are 12 residues in the CDR3. CDR3 loop: CAWGTGVGGYTF. CDR3 DNA: TGTGCCTGGGGGACAGGGGTAGGGGGCTACACCTTC.